The entry below describes one T cell receptor beta chain. Its cognate antigen is unknown. Assay used: immunoSEQ multiplex PCR; TCRdb lists only in-frame clones, some missing. The sample yields around 52,000 clones, around 85% seen once. The data are from a study of PD-1 blockade in mismatch repair-deficient tumors. Overall study results and limits: Rapid post-treatment expansion, then contraction, generally preceding radiologic response, marked tumor-resident clones.

Per germline, CDR1 SGDLS and CDR2 YYNGEE. CDR3 length: 15 amino acids. V lost 0 bases to trimming and J lost 1 base; unmatched junction nucleotides: 3. The J gene is TRBJ1-1, the V gene TRBV9, with TRBD1 matching over 7 bases. The sample consisted of peripheral blood, taken 20 weeks after starting pembrolizumab. This receptor was taken from an adult with mismatch repair-deficient cancer. The CDR3 spells CASSVATGQNTEAFF. The CDR3 DNA is TGTGCCAGCAGCGTAGCGACAGGGCAGAACACTGAAGCTTTCTTT.